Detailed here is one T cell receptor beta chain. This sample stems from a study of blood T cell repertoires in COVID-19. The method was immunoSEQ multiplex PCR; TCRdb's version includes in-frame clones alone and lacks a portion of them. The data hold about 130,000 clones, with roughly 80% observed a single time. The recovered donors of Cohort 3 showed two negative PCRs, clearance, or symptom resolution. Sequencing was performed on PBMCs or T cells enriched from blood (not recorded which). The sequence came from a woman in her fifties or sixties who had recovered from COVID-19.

CDR3 sequence: CASSLAGLQYGYTF. The CDR3 DNA reads TGTGCCAGCAGCTTGGCAGGGTTACAATATGGCTACACCTTC. The chain recombines TRBV7-8 with TRBJ1-2; D may be TRBD1 (5 bases). The CDR3 spans 14 residues. The V gene lost 3 bases and the J gene lost 5 bases, with 13 bases spanning the gap. Germline-derived CDR1 and CDR2 are SGHVS and FQNEAQ.